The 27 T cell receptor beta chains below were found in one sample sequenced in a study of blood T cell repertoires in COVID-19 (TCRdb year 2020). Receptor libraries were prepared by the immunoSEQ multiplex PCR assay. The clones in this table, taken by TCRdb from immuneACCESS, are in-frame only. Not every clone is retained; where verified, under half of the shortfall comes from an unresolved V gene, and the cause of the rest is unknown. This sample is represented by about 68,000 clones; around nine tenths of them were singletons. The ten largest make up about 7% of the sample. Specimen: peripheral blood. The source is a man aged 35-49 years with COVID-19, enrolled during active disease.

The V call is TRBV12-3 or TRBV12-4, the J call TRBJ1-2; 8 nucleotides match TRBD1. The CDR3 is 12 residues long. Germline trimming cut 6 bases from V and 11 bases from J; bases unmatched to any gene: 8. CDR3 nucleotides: TGTGCCAGCAGGAGGACAGGGATGGGTTACACCTTC. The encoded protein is CASRRTGMGYTF.

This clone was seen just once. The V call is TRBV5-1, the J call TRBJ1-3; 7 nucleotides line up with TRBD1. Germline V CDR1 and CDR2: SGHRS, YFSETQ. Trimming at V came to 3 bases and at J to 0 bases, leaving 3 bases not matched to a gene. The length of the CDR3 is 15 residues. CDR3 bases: TGCGCCAGCAGCTCTTCAGGGGGCTCTGGAAACACCATATATTTT. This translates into CASSSSGGSGNTIYF.

Here the CDR3 reads CASSQQGNEQFF. The CDR3 nucleotides are TGTGCCAGCAGTCAACAGGGCAATGAGCAGTTCTTC. The chain links TRBV28 to TRBJ2-1; possible D gene TRBD1, 6 bases. Looked up from germline, CDR1 is MDHEN and CDR2 is SYDVKM. CDR3 length: 12 residues. Trimming took 5 bases from V and 6 from J, leaving 8 bases between them.

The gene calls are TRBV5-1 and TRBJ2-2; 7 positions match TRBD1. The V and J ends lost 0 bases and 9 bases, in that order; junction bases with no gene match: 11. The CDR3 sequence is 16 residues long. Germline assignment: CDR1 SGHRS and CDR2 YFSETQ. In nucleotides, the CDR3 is TGCGCCAGCAGCTTGGATTTGGACAGGTTGAAGAGGGAGCTGTTTTTT. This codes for CASSLDLDRLKRELFF.

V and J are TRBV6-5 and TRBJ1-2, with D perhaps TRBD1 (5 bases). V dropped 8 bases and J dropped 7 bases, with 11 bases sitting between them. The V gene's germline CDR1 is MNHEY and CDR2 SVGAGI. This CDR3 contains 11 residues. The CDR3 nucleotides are TGTGCCAGCGGTCGTCAGGGTGGCTACACCTTC. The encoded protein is CASGRQGGYTF.

CDR3 coding DNA: TGTGCCATCAGGACAGGGGTGGGAAACTATGGCTACACCTTC. It yields the protein CAIRTGVGNYGYTF. The chain carries TRBV10-3 and TRBJ1-2; TRBD1 matches at 8 bases. The germline V gene encodes CDR1 ENHRY and CDR2 SYGVKD. Trimming at V came to 6 bases and at J to 2 bases, leaving 5 bases not matched to a gene. The CDR3 spans 14 residues.

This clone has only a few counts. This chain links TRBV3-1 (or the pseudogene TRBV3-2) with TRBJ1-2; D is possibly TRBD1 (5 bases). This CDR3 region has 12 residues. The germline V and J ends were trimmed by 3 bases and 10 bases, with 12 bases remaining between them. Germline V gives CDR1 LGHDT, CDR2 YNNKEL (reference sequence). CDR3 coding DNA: TGTGCCAGCAGCCATGGGCTCAGGGACTACACCTTC. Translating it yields CASSHGLRDYTF.

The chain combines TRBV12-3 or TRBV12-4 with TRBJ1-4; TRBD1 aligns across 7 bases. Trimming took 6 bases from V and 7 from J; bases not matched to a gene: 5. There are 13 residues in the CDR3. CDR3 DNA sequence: TGTGCCAGCAGCCGGGGACAGCGTGAAAAACTGTTTTTT. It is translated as CASSRGQREKLFF.

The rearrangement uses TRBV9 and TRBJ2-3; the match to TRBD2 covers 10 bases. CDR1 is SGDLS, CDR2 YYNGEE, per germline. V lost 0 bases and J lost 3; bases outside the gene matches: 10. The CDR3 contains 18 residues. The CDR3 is CASSVGVAGGFATDTQYF. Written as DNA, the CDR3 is TGTGCCAGCAGCGTAGGGGTAGCGGGGGGCTTCGCAACAGATACGCAGTATTTT.

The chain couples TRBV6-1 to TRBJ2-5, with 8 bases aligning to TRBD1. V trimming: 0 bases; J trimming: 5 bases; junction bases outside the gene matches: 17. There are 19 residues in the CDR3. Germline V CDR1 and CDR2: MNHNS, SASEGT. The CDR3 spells CASSEAGPQLTGARETQYF. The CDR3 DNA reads TGTGCCAGCAGTGAAGCCGGCCCCCAATTGACAGGGGCGCGGGAGACCCAGTACTTC.

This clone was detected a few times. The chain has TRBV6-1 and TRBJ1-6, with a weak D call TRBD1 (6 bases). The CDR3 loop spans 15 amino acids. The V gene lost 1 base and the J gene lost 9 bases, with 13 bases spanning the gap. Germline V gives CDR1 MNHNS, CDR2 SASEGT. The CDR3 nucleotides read TGTGCCAGCAGTGAAGAGGTGAGGGGGTTTTCACCCCTCCACTTT. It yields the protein CASSEEVRGFSPLHF.

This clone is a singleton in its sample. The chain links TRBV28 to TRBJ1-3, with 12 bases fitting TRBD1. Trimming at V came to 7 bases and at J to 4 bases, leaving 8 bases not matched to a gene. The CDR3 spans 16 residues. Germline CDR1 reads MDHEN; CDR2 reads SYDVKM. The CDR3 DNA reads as TGTGCCAGCACCTCGGGACAGGGGGCTCCAGGAAACACCATATATTTT. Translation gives CASTSGQGAPGNTIYF.

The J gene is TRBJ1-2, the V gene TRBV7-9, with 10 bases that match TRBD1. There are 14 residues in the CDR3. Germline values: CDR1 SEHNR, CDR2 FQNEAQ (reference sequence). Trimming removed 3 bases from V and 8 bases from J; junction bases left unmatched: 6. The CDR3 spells CASSFPGTGVGYTF. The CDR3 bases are TGTGCCAGCAGCTTTCCTGGGACAGGGGTCGGCTACACCTTC. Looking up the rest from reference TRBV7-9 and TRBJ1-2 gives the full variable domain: DTGVSQNPRHKITKRGQNVTFRCDPISEHNRLYWYRQTLGQGPEFLTYFQNEAQLEKSRLLSDRFSAERPKGSFSTLEIQRTEQGDSAMYLCASSFPGTGVGYTFGSGTRLTVV.

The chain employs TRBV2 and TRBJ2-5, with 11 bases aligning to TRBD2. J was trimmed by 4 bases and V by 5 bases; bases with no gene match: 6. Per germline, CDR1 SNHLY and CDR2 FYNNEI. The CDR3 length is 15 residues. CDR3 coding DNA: TGTGCCAGCAGTCGTAGCGGGGGGGCAGGAGAGACCCAGTACTTC. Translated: CASSRSGGAGETQYF. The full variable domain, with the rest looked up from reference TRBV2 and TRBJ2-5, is EPEVTQTPSHQVTQMGQEVILRCVPISNHLYFYWYRQILGQKVEFLVSFYNNEISEKSEIFDDQFSVERPDGSNFTLKIRSTKLEDSAMYFCASSRSGGAGETQYFGPGTRLLVL.

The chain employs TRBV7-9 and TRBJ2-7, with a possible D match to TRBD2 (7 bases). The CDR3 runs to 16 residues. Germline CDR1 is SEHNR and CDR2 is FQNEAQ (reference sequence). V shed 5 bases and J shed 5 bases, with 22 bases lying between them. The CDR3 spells CASSPPLGGGRDEQYF. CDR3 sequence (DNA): TGTGCCAGCAGCCCGCCCCTGGGGGGGGGCAGGGACGAGCAGTACTTC. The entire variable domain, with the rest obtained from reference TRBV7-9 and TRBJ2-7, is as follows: DTGVSQNPRHKITKRGQNVTFRCDPISEHNRLYWYRQTLGQGPEFLTYFQNEAQLEKSRLLSDRFSAERPKGSFSTLEIQRTEQGDSAMYLCASSPPLGGGRDEQYFGPGTRLTVT.

For the CDR3, the DNA is TGCGCCAGCAGCCCTATGACAGGGGGCGCAGATACGCAGTATTTT. As protein: CASSPMTGGADTQYF. The rearrangement links TRBV5-1 to TRBJ2-3; 10 nucleotides agree with TRBD1. With V trimmed by 4 bases and J by 4 bases, 6 bases remained unmatched. Germline CDR1 and CDR2: SGHRS and YFSETQ. The CDR3 contains 15 residues.

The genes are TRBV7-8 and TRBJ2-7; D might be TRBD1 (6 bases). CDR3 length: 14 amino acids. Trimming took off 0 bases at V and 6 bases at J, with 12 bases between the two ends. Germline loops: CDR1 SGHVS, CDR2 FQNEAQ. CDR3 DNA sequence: TGTGCCAGCAGCTTAGCGTGGCAAGGGGGCGAGCAGTACTTC. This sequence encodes CASSLAWQGGEQYF.

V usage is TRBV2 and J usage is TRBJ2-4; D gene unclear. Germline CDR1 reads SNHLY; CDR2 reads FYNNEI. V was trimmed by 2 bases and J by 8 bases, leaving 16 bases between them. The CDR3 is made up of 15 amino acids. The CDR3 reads CASSEQSTPFDIQYF. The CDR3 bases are TGTGCCAGCAGTGAACAGTCAACCCCTTTTGACATTCAGTACTTC.

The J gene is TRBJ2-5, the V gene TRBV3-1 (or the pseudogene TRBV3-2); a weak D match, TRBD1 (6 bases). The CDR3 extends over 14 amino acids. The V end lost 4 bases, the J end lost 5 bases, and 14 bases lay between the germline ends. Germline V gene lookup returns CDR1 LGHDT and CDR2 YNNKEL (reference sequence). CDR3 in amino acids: CASSPAGAWETQYF. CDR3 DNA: TGTGCCAGCAGCCCAGCAGGGGCCTGGGAGACCCAGTACTTC.

In DNA, the CDR3 is TGTGCCAGCAGCCAGACGTCGGGCCCCCTCGGAGGGAACGAGCAGTACTTC. Its protein product is CASSQTSGPLGGNEQYF. The rearrangement links TRBV14 to TRBJ2-7, with D maybe TRBD2 (6 bases). The CDR3 covers 17 residues. Looked up from germline, CDR1 is SGHDN and CDR2 is FVKESK. Trimming shortened V by 3 bases and J by 5 bases, and 23 bases separated the two germline ends.

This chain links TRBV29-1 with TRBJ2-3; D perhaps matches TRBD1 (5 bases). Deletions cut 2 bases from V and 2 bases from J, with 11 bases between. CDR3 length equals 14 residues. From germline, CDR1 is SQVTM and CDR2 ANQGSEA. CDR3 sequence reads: CSVESGAATDTQYF. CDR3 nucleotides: TGCAGCGTTGAAAGTGGGGCCGCCACAGATACGCAGTATTTT.

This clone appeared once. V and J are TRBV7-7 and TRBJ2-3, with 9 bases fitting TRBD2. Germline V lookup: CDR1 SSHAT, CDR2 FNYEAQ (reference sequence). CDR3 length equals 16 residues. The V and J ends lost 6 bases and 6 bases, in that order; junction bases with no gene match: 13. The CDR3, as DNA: TGTGCCAGCAGTCCGGGACTAGCAGGGGAAAGGGATACGCAGTATTTT. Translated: CASSPGLAGERDTQYF.

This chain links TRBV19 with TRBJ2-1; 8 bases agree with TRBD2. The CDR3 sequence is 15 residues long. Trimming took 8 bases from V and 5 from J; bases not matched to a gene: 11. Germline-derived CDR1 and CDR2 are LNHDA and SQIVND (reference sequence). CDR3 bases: TGTGCCAGTGGCACCGGGGGGGCACCCCACAATGAGCAGTTCTTC. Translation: CASGTGGAPHNEQFF.

The CDR3 DNA is TGTGCCAGCAGGGGAATAGGGGGACACTATAGCAATCAGCCCCAGCATTTT. Translated, it gives CASRGIGGHYSNQPQHF. The V gene is TRBV2, the J gene TRBJ1-5, with a tentative D call TRBD1 (6 bases). Between the trimmed V and J ends, which lost 6 bases and 0 bases, there was a span of 18 bases. Germline-derived CDR1 and CDR2 are SNHLY and FYNNEI. This CDR3 has 17 residues.

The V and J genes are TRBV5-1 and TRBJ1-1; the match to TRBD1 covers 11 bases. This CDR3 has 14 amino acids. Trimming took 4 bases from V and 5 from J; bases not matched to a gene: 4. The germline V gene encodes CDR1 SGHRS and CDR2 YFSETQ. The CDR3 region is CASSTGTGGTEAFF. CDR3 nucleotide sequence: TGCGCCAGCAGCACCGGGACAGGGGGGACTGAAGCTTTCTTT.

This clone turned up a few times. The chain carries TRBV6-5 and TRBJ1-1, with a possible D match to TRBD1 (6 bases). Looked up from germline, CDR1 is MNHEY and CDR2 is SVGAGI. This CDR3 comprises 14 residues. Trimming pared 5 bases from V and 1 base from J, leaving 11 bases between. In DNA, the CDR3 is TGTGCCAGCAGTACTATGGGACAGAACACTGAAGCTTTCTTT. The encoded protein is CASSTMGQNTEAFF.

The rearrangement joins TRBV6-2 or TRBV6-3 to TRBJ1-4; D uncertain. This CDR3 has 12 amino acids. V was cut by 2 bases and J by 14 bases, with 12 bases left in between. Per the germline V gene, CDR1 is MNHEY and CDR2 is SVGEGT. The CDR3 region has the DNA TGTGCCAGCAGTTACCCGCCCATGGCCCTGTTTTTT. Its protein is CASSYPPMALFF.